The 23 T cell receptor beta chains reported below all come from one sample, sequenced in a study of T cell responses to AZD1222 COVID-19 vaccine. TCRdb's copy holds only in-frame clones and misses some; the assay was immunoSEQ multiplex PCR. In the table there are 140,000 to 150,000 clones, more than 70% of which are singletons. Sequences were derived from peripheral blood, sampled on day 0 of AZD1222 vaccination. The origin of the receptors is an adult in good health.

This sequence joins TRBV7-9 and TRBJ2-3; D call uncertain. This CDR3 contains 16 residues. Trimming left V 6 bases short and J 0 bases short, with 16 bases between. Germline CDR1 reads SEHNR; CDR2 reads FQNEAQ (reference sequence). CDR3 sequence (DNA): TGTGCCAGCAGTCCAGACGGTACTACTAGCACAGATACGCAGTATTTT. Its translation: CASSPDGTTSTDTQYF. The whole variable domain, remainder taken from reference TRBV7-9 and TRBJ2-3, is DTGVSQNPRHKITKRGQNVTFRCDPISEHNRLYWYRQTLGQGPEFLTYFQNEAQLEKSRLLSDRFSAERPKGSFSTLEIQRTEQGDSAMYLCASSPDGTTSTDTQYFGPGTRLTVL.

This clone was observed a few times. The chain has TRBV11-2 and TRBJ1-2; D perhaps matches TRBD1 (6 bases). Per the germline V gene, CDR1 is SGHAT and CDR2 is FQNNGV. This CDR3 contains 12 residues. Trimming removed 5 bases at V and 10 bases at J, with 14 bases between. The CDR3 coding sequence is TGTGCCAGCAGCCTCGGACAGACGGCCTACACCTTC. Translating gives CASSLGQTAYTF.

This sequence joins TRBV27 and TRBJ2-5; TRBD2 matches at 16 bases. The germline V gene encodes CDR1 MNHEY and CDR2 SMNVEV (reference sequence). Trimming took 5 bases from V and 3 from J; bases not matched to a gene: 3. The CDR3 is made up of 16 amino acids. CDR3 sequence reads: CASSPGLAGGEETQYF. CDR3 bases: TGTGCCAGCAGTCCGGGACTAGCGGGGGGGGAAGAGACCCAGTACTTC.

In its sample, this clone was seen once. This chain links TRBV9 with TRBJ1-4; D is unclear. CDR3 length: 15 residues. Germline V gene data show CDR1 as SGDLS and CDR2 as YYNGEE. V was shortened by 2 bases and J by 1 base, with 9 bases between the two germline ends. The CDR3 is CASSVGEVTNEKLFF. In nucleotides, the CDR3 is TGTGCCAGCAGCGTCGGGGAGGTAACTAATGAAAAACTGTTTTTT.

The J gene is TRBJ1-2, the V gene TRBV5-6; a possible D gene is TRBD1 (6 bases). Germline-derived CDR1 and CDR2 are SGHDT and YYEEEE. Between the trimmed V and J ends, which lost 5 bases and 2 bases, there was a span of 13 bases. This CDR3 has 14 residues. In DNA, the CDR3 is TGTGCCAGCAGTCGAGCGGACAGCAACTATGGCTACACCTTC. It specifies CASSRADSNYGYTF.

The gene calls are TRBV2 and TRBJ1-1; D perhaps matches TRBD1 (6 bases). V was clipped by 5 bases and J by 3 bases, with 10 bases between them. Germline-derived CDR1 and CDR2 are SNHLY and FYNNEI. The CDR3 loop spans 13 amino acids. CDR3 region: CASSRTVDTEAFF. Here the CDR3 DNA reads TGTGCCAGCAGTAGGACAGTCGACACTGAAGCTTTCTTT.

The rearrangement uses TRBV19 and TRBJ1-4, with a weak D call TRBD1 (5 bases). The CDR3 covers 17 residues. Germline CDR1 is LNHDA and CDR2 is SQIVND (reference sequence). Trimming removed 6 bases at V and 7 bases at J, with 24 bases between. The CDR3 region has the DNA TGTGCCAGTAGCACCTTGACAGTGAAGAGGCGGCGTGAAAAACTGTTTTTT. Its protein product is CASSTLTVKRRREKLFF.

This CDR3 reads CSAFTGTHQFF. CDR3 coding DNA: TGCAGTGCTTTTACCGGGACTCATCAGTTCTTC. The chain has TRBV20-1 and TRBJ2-1, with D perhaps TRBD2 (6 bases). Trimming shortened V by 5 bases and J by 13 bases, and 15 bases separated the two germline ends. Per the germline V gene, CDR1 is DFQATT and CDR2 is SNEGSKA (reference sequence). This CDR3 region has 11 residues.

The sample holds a few counts of this clone. This chain uses TRBV6-5 with TRBJ1-4; no firm D call. CDR3 length equals 13 residues. Germline-derived CDR1 and CDR2 are MNHEY and SVGAGI. V lost 0 bases to trimming and J lost 7 bases, with 6 bases between them. CDR3 protein: CASSYSRAEKLFF. In DNA, the CDR3 is TGTGCCAGCAGTTACTCGAGGGCTGAAAAACTGTTTTTT.

V usage is TRBV2 and J usage is TRBJ1-3; D is possibly TRBD1 (5 bases). Germline CDR1 and CDR2: SNHLY and FYNNEI. Trimming took 5 bases from V and 4 from J, leaving 12 bases between them. This CDR3 comprises 14 residues. CDR3 DNA sequence: TGTGCCAGCAGTCCCTTTGGGGGGGGAAACACCATATATTTT. This gives the protein CASSPFGGGNTIYF.

The count of this clone is one. The chain uses TRBV19 and TRBJ2-7; a weak D match, TRBD1 (6 bases). The CDR3 length is 14 residues. Trimming shortened V by 2 bases and J by 3 bases, and 11 bases separated the two germline ends. Germline V gene lookup returns CDR1 LNHDA and CDR2 SQIVND (reference sequence). In DNA form, the CDR3 reads TGTGCCAGTAGTATAAGCACAGGGTTCTACGAGCAGTACTTC. This sequence encodes CASSISTGFYEQYF. Looking up the rest from reference TRBV19 and TRBJ2-7 gives the full variable domain: DGGITQSPKYLFRKEGQNVTLSCEQNLNHDAMYWYRQDPGQGLRLIYYSQIVNDFQKGDIAEGYSVSREKKESFPLTVTSAQKNPTAFYLCASSISTGFYEQYFGPGTRLTVT.

This clone has only a few counts. The chain uses TRBV6-5 and TRBJ2-7, with 7 nucleotides matching TRBD1. Trimming at V came to 6 bases and at J to 3 bases, leaving 11 bases not matched to a gene. Germline V gene lookup returns CDR1 MNHEY and CDR2 SVGAGI. The CDR3 has 15 amino acids. CDR3 sequence (DNA): TGTGCCAGCAGCCTAGCCCCGGGACAGAACTACGAGCAGTACTTC. Residues: CASSLAPGQNYEQYF.

The chain is built from TRBV9 and TRBJ2-2; tentative D call: TRBD1 (7 bases). Germline loops: CDR1 SGDLS, CDR2 YYNGEE. The CDR3 length is 15 residues. Trimming left V 0 bases short and J 6 bases short, with 12 bases between. The CDR3 spells CASSVDRGGPGELFF. The CDR3, as DNA: TGTGCCAGCAGCGTAGACAGGGGAGGCCCCGGGGAGCTGTTTTTT.

V is TRBV19 and J is TRBJ2-7, with 9 bases that match TRBD1. The CDR3 totals 14 residues. Trimming took 4 bases from V and 1 from J; bases not matched to a gene: 2. Germline V gives CDR1 LNHDA, CDR2 SQIVND (reference sequence). CDR3: CASSTGTGSYEQYF. CDR3 bases: TGTGCCAGTAGTACCGGGACAGGGTCCTACGAGCAGTACTTC.

This clone was found a few times. The gene calls are TRBV5-1 and TRBJ2-2, with no clear D. The ends were cut back, 4 bases at V and 4 bases at J, with 14 bases in the middle. The CDR3 has 15 residues. Germline V gives CDR1 SGHRS, CDR2 YFSETQ. The chain's CDR3 is CASSPEFVGTGELFF. CDR3 DNA: TGCGCCAGCAGCCCGGAGTTCGTGGGCACCGGGGAGCTGTTTTTT. The entire variable domain, with the rest obtained from reference TRBV5-1 and TRBJ2-2, is as follows: KAGVTQTPRYLIKTRGQQVTLSCSPISGHRSVSWYQQTPGQGLQFLFEYFSETQRNKGNFPGRFSGRQFSNSRSEMNVSTLELGDSALYLCASSPEFVGTGELFFGEGSRLTVL.

V gene TRBV2 combines with J gene TRBJ2-7; D may be TRBD2 (5 bases). The CDR3 covers 13 residues. V was pared by 4 bases and J by 3 bases, with 10 bases between. From germline, CDR1 is SNHLY and CDR2 FYNNEI. The CDR3 region is CASSGTQFYEQYF. Here the CDR3 DNA reads TGTGCCAGCAGTGGGACTCAATTCTACGAGCAGTACTTC.

The chain employs TRBV9 and TRBJ1-1, with D unclear. CDR3 length: 13 residues. V lost 0 bases and J 8 bases, leaving 11 bases between the germline ends. Germline V gene sequence: CDR1 SGDLS, CDR2 YYNGEE. In DNA, the CDR3 is TGTGCCAGCAGCGTAGTTTCGACGGGGGAAGCTTTCTTT. Translated, it gives CASSVVSTGEAFF.

This clone was seen a few times. The chain couples TRBV6-2 or TRBV6-3 to TRBJ1-2; a weak D match, TRBD1 (6 bases). Between the trimmed V and J ends, which lost 4 bases and 4 bases, there was a span of 16 bases. The CDR3 runs 15 residues. CDR1 MNHEY and CDR2 SVGEGT come from the germline V gene. The CDR3 sequence: CASSSYRDGGYGYTF. CDR3 DNA sequence: TGTGCCAGCAGTTCGTACAGGGATGGCGGCTATGGCTACACCTTC.

This chain links TRBV29-1 with TRBJ1-5; TRBD1 matches at 7 bases. J gave up 9 bases and V 1 base, and 6 bases lay outside the gene matches. CDR1 is SQVTM, CDR2 ANQGSEA, per germline. This CDR3 spans 13 amino acids. The CDR3 here is CSVEVFSGGPQHF. The DNA of the CDR3 is TGCAGCGTTGAAGTTTTTTCAGGGGGGCCCCAGCATTTT. Full variable domain (missing parts from reference TRBV29-1 and TRBJ1-5): SAVISQKPSRDICQRGTSLTIQCQVDSQVTMMFWYRQQPGQSLTLIATANQGSEATYESGFVIDKFPISRPNLTFSTLTVSNMSPEDSSIYLCSVEVFSGGPQHFGDGTRLSIL.

The chain has TRBV28 and TRBJ2-5; D unclear. V was cut by 6 bases and J by 5 bases, with 13 bases left in between. This CDR3 is 13 amino acids long. In germline, CDR1 is MDHEN, CDR2 SYDVKM. The CDR3 nucleotides read TGTGCCAGCAGCGGACCAGCAACGGAGACCCAGTACTTC. The encoded protein is CASSGPATETQYF.

This chain joins TRBV5-1 and TRBJ1-2; D unclear. The V and J ends lost 0 bases and 4 bases respectively, with 10 bases between them. Germline lookup yields CDR1 SGHRS and CDR2 YFSETQ. CDR3 length: 14 residues. CDR3 protein: CASSLAEPSYGYTF. Written as DNA, the CDR3 is TGCGCCAGCAGCTTGGCTGAGCCTTCCTATGGCTACACCTTC. Using reference TRBV5-1 and TRBJ1-2 for the parts outside the CDR3, the full variable domain is KAGVTQTPRYLIKTRGQQVTLSCSPISGHRSVSWYQQTPGQGLQFLFEYFSETQRNKGNFPGRFSGRQFSNSRSEMNVSTLELGDSALYLCASSLAEPSYGYTFGSGTRLTVV.

The chain recombines TRBV28 with TRBJ2-7, with D perhaps matching TRBD1 or TRBD2 (5 bases each). This CDR3 spans 14 amino acids. V was cut by 2 bases and J by 2 bases, with 10 bases left in between. Per the germline V gene, CDR1 is MDHEN and CDR2 is SYDVKM. The CDR3 is CASSLEGSPYEQYF. CDR3 nucleotide sequence: TGTGCCAGCAGTTTAGAGGGGTCCCCCTACGAGCAGTACTTC.

This chain uses TRBV4-1 with TRBJ1-3, with D unclear. Germline V gene lookup returns CDR1 MGHRA and CDR2 YSYEKL. The CDR3 length is 16 residues. The germline V and J ends were trimmed by 4 bases and 4 bases, with 17 bases remaining between them. CDR3 amino acids: CASSRYQDARGNTIYF. CDR3 DNA sequence: TGCGCCAGCAGCCGGTATCAGGACGCTAGGGGAAACACCATATATTTT.